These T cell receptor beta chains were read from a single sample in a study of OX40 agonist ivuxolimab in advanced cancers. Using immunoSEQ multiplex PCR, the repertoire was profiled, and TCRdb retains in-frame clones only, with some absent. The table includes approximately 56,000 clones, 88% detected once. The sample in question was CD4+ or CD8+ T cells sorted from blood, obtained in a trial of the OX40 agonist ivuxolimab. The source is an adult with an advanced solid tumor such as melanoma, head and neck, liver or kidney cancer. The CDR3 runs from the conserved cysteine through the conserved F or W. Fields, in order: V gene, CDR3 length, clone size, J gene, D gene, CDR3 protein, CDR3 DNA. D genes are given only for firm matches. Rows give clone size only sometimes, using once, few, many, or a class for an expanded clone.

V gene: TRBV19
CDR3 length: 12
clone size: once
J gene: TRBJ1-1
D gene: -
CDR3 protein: CASRWGDTEAFF
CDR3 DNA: TGTGCCAGTAGGTGGGGTGACACTGAAGCTTTCTTT

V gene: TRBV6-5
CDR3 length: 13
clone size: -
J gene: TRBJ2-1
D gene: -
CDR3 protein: CASSFSHYNEQFF
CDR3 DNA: TGTGCCAGCAGCTTTAGCCATTACAATGAGCAGTTCTTC

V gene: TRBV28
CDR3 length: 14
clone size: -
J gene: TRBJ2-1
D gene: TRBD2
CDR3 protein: CASSYSGGDNEQFF
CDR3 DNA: TGTGCCAGCAGTTATAGCGGGGGAGACAATGAGCAGTTCTTC

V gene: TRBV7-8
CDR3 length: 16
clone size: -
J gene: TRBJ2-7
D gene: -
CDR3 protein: CASSLEATDGSYEQYF
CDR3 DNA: TGTGCCAGCAGCTTAGAGGCGACTGACGGCTCCTACGAGCAGTACTTC

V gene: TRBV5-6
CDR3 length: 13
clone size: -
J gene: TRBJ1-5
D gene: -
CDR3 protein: CASSLGRNQPQHF
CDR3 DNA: TGTGCCAGCAGCTTGGGGCGCAATCAGCCCCAGCATTTT

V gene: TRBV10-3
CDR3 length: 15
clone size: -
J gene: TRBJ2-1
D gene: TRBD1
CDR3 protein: CAISKDRARGNEQFF
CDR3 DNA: TGTGCCATCAGCAAGGACAGGGCAAGAGGCAATGAGCAGTTCTTC

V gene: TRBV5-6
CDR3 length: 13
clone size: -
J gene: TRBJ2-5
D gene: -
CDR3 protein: CASSLVGQETQYF
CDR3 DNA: TGTGCCAGCAGCTTGGTAGGGCAAGAGACCCAGTACTTC

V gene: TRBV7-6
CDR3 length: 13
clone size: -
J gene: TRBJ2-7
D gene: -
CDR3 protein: CASSLVGYYEQYF
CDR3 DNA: TGTGCCAGCAGCTTAGTCGGCTACTACGAGCAGTACTTC

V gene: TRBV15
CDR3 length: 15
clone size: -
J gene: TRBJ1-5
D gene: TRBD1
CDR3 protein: CATSRDRGKSRPQHF
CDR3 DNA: TGTGCCACCAGCAGGGACAGGGGGAAATCAAGGCCCCAGCATTTT

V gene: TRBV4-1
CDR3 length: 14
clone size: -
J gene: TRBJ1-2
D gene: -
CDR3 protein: CASSPEGGIYGYTF
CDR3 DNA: TGCGCCAGCAGCCCTGAGGGGGGAATCTATGGCTACACCTTC

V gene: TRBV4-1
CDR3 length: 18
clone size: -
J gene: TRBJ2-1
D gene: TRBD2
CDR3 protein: CASSQAAATSGGDNEQFF
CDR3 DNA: TGCGCCAGCAGCCAAGCCGCCGCCACTAGCGGGGGGGACAATGAGCAGTTCTTC

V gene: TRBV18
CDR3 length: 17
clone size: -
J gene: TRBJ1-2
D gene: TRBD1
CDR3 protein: CASSPPGTGVAYYGYTF
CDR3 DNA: TGTGCCAGCTCACCACCCGGAACAGGGGTCGCCTACTATGGCTACACCTTC

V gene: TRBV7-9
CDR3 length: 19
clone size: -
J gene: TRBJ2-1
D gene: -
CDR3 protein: CASSLAPAVISGQHVEQFF
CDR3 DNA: TGTGCCAGCAGCTTAGCCCCCGCTGTGATTTCGGGGCAGCACGTCGAGCAGTTCTTC

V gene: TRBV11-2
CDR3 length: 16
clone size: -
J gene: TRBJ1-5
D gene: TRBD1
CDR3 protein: CASSLDGTGKDQPQHF
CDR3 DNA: TGTGCCAGCAGCTTAGACGGGACAGGGAAGGATCAGCCCCAGCATTTT

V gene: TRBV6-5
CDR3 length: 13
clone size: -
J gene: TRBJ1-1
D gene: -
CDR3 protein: CASSYQGRTEAFF
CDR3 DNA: TGTGCCAGCAGTTACCAGGGGAGAACTGAAGCTTTCTTT

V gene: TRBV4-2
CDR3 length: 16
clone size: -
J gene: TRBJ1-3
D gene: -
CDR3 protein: CASSPEPRTATNTIYF
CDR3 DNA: TGTGCCAGCAGCCCTGAGCCCCGGACAGCTACAAACACCATATATTTT

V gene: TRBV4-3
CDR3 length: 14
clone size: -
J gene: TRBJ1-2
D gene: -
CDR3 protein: CASSLVFGDSGYTF
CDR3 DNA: TGCGCCAGCAGCCTCGTTTTCGGGGATTCTGGCTACACCTTC

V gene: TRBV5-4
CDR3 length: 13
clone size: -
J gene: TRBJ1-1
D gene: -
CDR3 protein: CASSFPGASEAFF
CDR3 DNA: TGTGCCAGCAGCTTTCCAGGGGCCTCTGAAGCTTTCTTT

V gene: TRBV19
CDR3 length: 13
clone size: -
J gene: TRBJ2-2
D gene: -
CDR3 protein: CASSIAVPGELFF
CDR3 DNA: TGTGCCAGTAGTATAGCGGTTCCCGGGGAGCTGTTTTTT

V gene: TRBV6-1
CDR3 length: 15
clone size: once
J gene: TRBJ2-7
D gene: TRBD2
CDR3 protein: CASSETLAGTYEQYF
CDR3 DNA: TGTGCCAGCAGTGAAACACTAGCGGGGACTTACGAGCAGTACTTC

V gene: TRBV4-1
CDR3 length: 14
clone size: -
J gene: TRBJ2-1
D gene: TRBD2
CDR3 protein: CASSQDGTSGEEFF
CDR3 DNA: TGCGCCAGCAGCCAAGATGGGACTAGCGGGGAAGAGTTCTTC

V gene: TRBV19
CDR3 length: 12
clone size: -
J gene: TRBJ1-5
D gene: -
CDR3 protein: CASTTGMQPQHF
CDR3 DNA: TGTGCCAGTACAACAGGGATGCAGCCCCAGCATTTT

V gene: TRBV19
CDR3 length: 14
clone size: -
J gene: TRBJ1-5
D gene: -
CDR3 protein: CASSIDLESQPQHF
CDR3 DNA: TGTGCCAGTAGTATAGATCTGGAGAGTCAGCCCCAGCATTTT

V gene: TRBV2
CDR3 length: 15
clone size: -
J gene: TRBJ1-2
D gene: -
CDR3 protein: CASSLARTSNYGYTF
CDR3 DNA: TGTGCCAGCAGCTTGGCACGGACCTCTAACTATGGCTACACCTTC

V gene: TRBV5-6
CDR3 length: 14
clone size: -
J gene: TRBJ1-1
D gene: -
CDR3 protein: CASSWGTPWGEAFF
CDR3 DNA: TGTGCCAGCAGCTGGGGGACCCCCTGGGGTGAAGCTTTCTTT

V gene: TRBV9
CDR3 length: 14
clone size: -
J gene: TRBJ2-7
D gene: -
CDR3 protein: CASSVDRVSYEQYF
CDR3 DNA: TGTGCCAGCAGCGTAGACAGGGTATCCTACGAGCAGTACTTC

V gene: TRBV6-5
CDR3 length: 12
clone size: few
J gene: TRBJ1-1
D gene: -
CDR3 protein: CASSYEGTEAFF
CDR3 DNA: TGTGCCAGCAGTTACGAGGGGACTGAAGCTTTCTTT

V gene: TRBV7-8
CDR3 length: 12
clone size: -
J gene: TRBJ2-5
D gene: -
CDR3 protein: CASSFSEETQYF
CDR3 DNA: TGTGCCAGCAGTTTTAGCGAGGAGACCCAGTACTTC

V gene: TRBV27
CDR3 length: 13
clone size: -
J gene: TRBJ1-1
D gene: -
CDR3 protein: CASLKDTKTEAFF
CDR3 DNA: TGTGCCAGCCTAAAGGACACAAAGACTGAAGCTTTCTTT

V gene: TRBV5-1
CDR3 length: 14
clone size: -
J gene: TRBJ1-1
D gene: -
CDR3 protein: CASSLKALNTEAFF
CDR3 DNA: TGCGCCAGCAGCTTGAAAGCCCTGAACACTGAAGCTTTCTTT

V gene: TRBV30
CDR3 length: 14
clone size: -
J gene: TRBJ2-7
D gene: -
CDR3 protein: CAWSVAGALYEQYF
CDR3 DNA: TGTGCCTGGAGTGTGGCAGGGGCTTTATACGAGCAGTACTTC

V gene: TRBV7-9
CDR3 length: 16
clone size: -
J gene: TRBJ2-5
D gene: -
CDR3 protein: CASSSGTGLNQETQYF
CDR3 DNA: TGTGCCAGCAGCTCAGGGACCGGACTCAACCAAGAGACCCAGTACTTC

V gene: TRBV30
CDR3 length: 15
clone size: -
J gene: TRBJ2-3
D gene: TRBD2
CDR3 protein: CAWSALAAYTDTQYF
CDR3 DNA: TGTGCCTGGAGTGCGCTAGCGGCCTACACAGATACGCAGTATTTT

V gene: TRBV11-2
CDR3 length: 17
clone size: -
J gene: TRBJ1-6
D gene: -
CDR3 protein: CASSLVKQGLGNSPLHF
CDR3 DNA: TGTGCCAGCAGCTTAGTAAAACAGGGATTGGGAAATTCACCCCTCCACTTT

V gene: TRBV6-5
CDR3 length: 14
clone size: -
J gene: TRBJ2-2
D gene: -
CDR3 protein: CASSQGLNTGELFF
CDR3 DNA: TGTGCCAGTTCGCAGGGGCTGAACACCGGGGAGCTGTTTTTT

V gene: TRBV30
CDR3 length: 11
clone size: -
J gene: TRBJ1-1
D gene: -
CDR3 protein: CAWNWGTEAFF
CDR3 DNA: TGTGCCTGGAATTGGGGCACTGAAGCTTTCTTT